Shown below are 31 T cell receptor beta chains from a single sample sequenced in a study of cytomegalovirus exposure and HLA in healthy donors. With 60 Vbeta and 13 Jbeta primers, the PCR was carried out. Sequencing was performed with immunoSEQ multiplex PCR; in TCRdb, only in-frame clones are kept and a portion is missing. The sample shows roughly 130,000 clones, just over 65% of them seen only once. Sequenced material: PBMCs. The receptors originated from a young man in good health and CMV-seronegative.

DNA of the CDR3: TGCGCCAGCAGCTTGGACACTAACTATGGCTACACCTTC. Translation gives CASSLDTNYGYTF. This chain joins TRBV5-1 and TRBJ1-2; no reliable D call. Germline assignment: CDR1 SGHRS and CDR2 YFSETQ. This CDR3 is 13 amino acids long. V gave up 0 bases and J gave up 0 bases, with 3 bases separating them.

The rearrangement links TRBV6-1 to TRBJ1-5, with 7 positions matching TRBD1. J gave up 6 bases and V 8 bases, and 10 bases lay outside the gene matches. The CDR3 sequence is 14 residues long. CDR1 and CDR2 from the germline V gene are MNHNS and SASEGT. This CDR3 is CASHVGQAGQPQHF. The CDR3 bases are TGTGCCAGCCACGTTGGACAGGCTGGTCAGCCCCAGCATTTT.

This clone turned up a few times. The rearrangement uses TRBV9 and TRBJ2-3; no clear D gene. Germline lookup yields CDR1 SGDLS and CDR2 YYNGEE. The ends were cut back, 3 bases at V and 3 bases at J, with 20 bases in the middle. This CDR3 comprises 17 residues. The CDR3 is CASSARSRGASTDTQYF. The DNA of the CDR3 is TGTGCCAGCAGCGCCCGGTCGCGCGGCGCATCAACAGATACGCAGTATTTT.

The chain combines TRBV29-1 with TRBJ2-1; D unclear. Per germline, CDR1 SQVTM and CDR2 ANQGSEA. Between the trimmed V and J ends, which lost 7 bases and 6 bases, there was a span of 7 bases. This CDR3 is 10 amino acids long. The CDR3 loop is CSAGFNEQFF. CDR3 nucleotides: TGCAGCGCAGGATTCAATGAGCAGTTCTTC.

This chain joins TRBV4-2 and TRBJ1-2; D unclear. V was clipped by 1 base and J by 4 bases, with 13 bases between them. The germline gives CDR1 LGHNA, CDR2 YNFKEQ. The CDR3 extends over 15 amino acids. The CDR3 DNA is TGTGCCAGCAGCCAAGCAGCGGGCGGAGGCTATGGCTACACCTTC. Translated: CASSQAAGGGYGYTF.

Notes on this clone: In the same sample, other DNA sequences code for this CDR3. V is TRBV27 and J is TRBJ1-5; 10 bases fit TRBD1. Per the germline V gene, CDR1 is MNHEY and CDR2 is SMNVEV (reference sequence). With V trimmed by 5 bases and J by 6 bases, 7 bases remained unmatched. The CDR3 is 15 amino acids. The CDR3 sequence is CASSPTGQGSQPQHF. CDR3 sequence (DNA): TGTGCCAGCAGTCCGACGGGACAGGGGAGTCAGCCCCAGCATTTT.

The V gene is TRBV18, the J gene TRBJ1-1; D is perhaps TRBD1 (6 bases). Germline CDR1 reads KGHSH; CDR2 reads LQKENI. The CDR3 runs 15 residues. The germline V and J ends were trimmed by 6 bases and 4 bases, with 18 bases remaining between them. The chain's CDR3 is CASSLHRVGGTEAFF. The CDR3 DNA reads as TGTGCCAGCTCCTTGCACAGGGTTGGGGGCACTGAAGCTTTCTTT.

This clone was observed a handful of times. The V and J genes are TRBV9 and TRBJ2-5; no clear D. The CDR3 sequence is 14 residues long. V shed 0 bases and J shed 2 bases, with 8 bases lying between them. CDR1 and CDR2 (germline): SGDLS, YYNGEE. The CDR3 DNA reads as TGTGCCAGCAGCGTAGGAGGCCAACAAGAGACCCAGTACTTC. It encodes CASSVGGQQETQYF.

This chain connects TRBV30 to TRBJ2-7; possibly TRBD2 for D (7 bases). V lost 0 bases to trimming and J lost 3 bases, with 12 bases between them. In germline, CDR1 is GTSNPN, CDR2 SVGIG (reference sequence). The CDR3 extends over 14 amino acids. CDR3 DNA: TGTGCCTGGAGTGTAAGGGGGGGAAACTACGAGCAGTACTTC. Its protein is CAWSVRGGNYEQYF. The complete variable domain, with remaining parts taken from reference TRBV30 and TRBJ2-7, reads SQTIHQWPATLVQPVGSPLSLECTVEGTSNPNLYWYRQAAGRGLQLLFYSVGIGQISSEVPQNLSASRPQDRQFILSSKKLLLSDSGFYLCAWSVRGGNYEQYFGPGTRLTVT.

This rearrangement joins TRBV27 to TRBJ2-1; 7 bases line up with TRBD1. The CDR3 is made up of 14 amino acids. From germline, CDR1 is MNHEY and CDR2 SMNVEV (reference sequence). The V and J ends lost 6 bases and 4 bases, in that order; junction bases with no gene match: 6. CDR3 coding DNA: TGTGCCAGCAGGCTGGGACAGCGGTACAATGAGCAGTTCTTC. Protein sequence: CASRLGQRYNEQFF.

This chain joins TRBV4-2 and TRBJ1-4; no clear D gene. The V end was cut by 3 bases, the J end by 2 bases, with 4 bases between. CDR1 is LGHNA, CDR2 YNFKEQ, per germline. CDR3 length equals 13 residues. The CDR3 here is CASSQRTNEKLFF. CDR3 DNA: TGTGCCAGCAGCCAGAGGACTAATGAAAAACTGTTTTTT.

The chain joins TRBV11-2 to TRBJ2-1; tentatively, D is TRBD1 (6 bases). CDR1 is SGHAT and CDR2 is FQNNGV in the germline V gene. The CDR3 sequence is 15 residues long. Trimming pared 1 base from V and 5 bases from J, leaving 12 bases between. This CDR3 reads CASSLVGTINNEQFF. The CDR3 DNA reads TGTGCCAGCAGCTTAGTCGGGACAATAAACAATGAGCAGTTCTTC.

The CDR3 nucleotides are TGTGCCAGCGCTGGGTGGGAGAGGGCTTTCTTT. This codes for CASAGWERAFF. J is TRBJ1-1 and V is TRBV27; D call uncertain. The V gene's germline CDR1 is MNHEY and CDR2 SMNVEV (reference sequence). V was trimmed by 8 bases and J by 11 bases, leaving 15 bases between them. The CDR3 loop spans 11 amino acids.

J is TRBJ2-7 and V is TRBV6-1, with 9 bases matching TRBD1. The CDR3 loop spans 13 amino acids. The V segment lost 6 bases and the J segment 2 bases; nucleotides outside the gene matches: 2. Germline assignment: CDR1 MNHNS and CDR2 SASEGT. Here the CDR3 reads CASRRQGAYEQYF. The CDR3 nucleotides are TGTGCCAGCAGGAGACAGGGGGCCTACGAGCAGTACTTC.

The chain recombines TRBV19 with TRBJ2-5; 8 nucleotides match TRBD1. CDR1 and CDR2 (germline): LNHDA, SQIVND (reference sequence). This CDR3 comprises 15 residues. The J segment lost 2 bases and the V segment lost 3 bases, leaving 5 bases of the junction unmatched. This CDR3 reads CASSIGTGQQETQYF. The DNA of the CDR3 is TGTGCCAGTAGTATCGGGACAGGTCAGCAAGAGACCCAGTACTTC.

V gene TRBV5-6 combines with J gene TRBJ2-7; D is unclear. The CDR3 extends over 11 amino acids. CDR1 and CDR2 (germline): SGHDT, YYEEEE. V was pared by 0 bases and J by 4 bases, with 2 bases between. CDR3 sequence reads: CASSLAYEQYF. The CDR3 DNA follows: TGTGCCAGCAGCTTGGCGTACGAGCAGTACTTC.

CDR3 DNA sequence: TGTGCCAGCAGCGTAGCCCGGAAGAGGGGGCTCTCTGGGGCCAACGTCCTGACTTTC. Protein product: CASSVARKRGLSGANVLTF. The J gene is TRBJ2-6, the V gene TRBV9, with 7 bases matching TRBD1. Unmatched junction bases numbered 9, after V lost 0 bases and J lost 0 bases. The CDR3 totals 19 residues. CDR1 SGDLS and CDR2 YYNGEE come from the germline V gene.

The chain couples TRBV6-5 to TRBJ1-4; the D is unclear. CDR1 and CDR2 (germline): MNHEY, SVGAGI. This CDR3 has 13 residues. Between the trimmed V and J ends, which lost 10 bases and 0 bases, there was a span of 9 bases. In DNA form, the CDR3 reads TGTGCCATGCACGGGACAACTAATGAAAAACTGTTTTTT. Translating gives CAMHGTTNEKLFF.

V usage is TRBV19 and J usage is TRBJ1-5; maybe TRBD1 (5 bases). V gave up 7 bases and J gave up 3 bases, with 19 bases separating them. Germline-derived CDR1 and CDR2 are LNHDA and SQIVND (reference sequence). The CDR3 contains 16 residues. CDR3 bases: TGTGCCAGTAATATGATCGGGACGGGAGTCAATCAGCCCCAGCATTTT. Translating it yields CASNMIGTGVNQPQHF.

V usage is TRBV7-9 and J usage is TRBJ1-1; a possible D gene is TRBD1 (5 bases). There are 13 residues in the CDR3. Deletions cut 1 base from V and 10 bases from J, with 13 bases between. In germline, CDR1 is SEHNR, CDR2 FQNEAQ (reference sequence). CDR3 sequence reads: CASSLEPRRGAFF. Written as DNA, the CDR3 is TGTGCCAGCAGCTTAGAGCCTCGTAGGGGAGCTTTCTTT.

The gene calls are TRBV5-5 and TRBJ1-2, with 8 nucleotides matching TRBD1. The CDR3 sequence is 13 residues long. J was trimmed by 8 bases and V by 4 bases; bases with no gene match: 7. Germline-derived CDR1 and CDR2 are SGHKS and YYEKEE (reference sequence). The CDR3 nucleotides are TGTGCCAGCAGCCTATTGACAGGGGAGGGCTACACCTTC. It yields the protein CASSLLTGEGYTF.

The rearrangement uses TRBV18 and TRBJ2-3, with 7 bases matching TRBD1. V shed 6 bases, J shed 4 bases, and the junction held 4 bases outside the gene matches. The CDR3 covers 13 residues. Germline CDR1 and CDR2: KGHSH and LQKENI. The CDR3 coding sequence is TGTGCCAGCTCGCGACAGGGATCAGATACGCAGTATTTT. Amino acids: CASSRQGSDTQYF. The whole variable domain, filled in from reference TRBV18 and TRBJ2-3, reads NAGVMQNPRHLVRRRGQEARLRCSPMKGHSHVYWYRQLPEEGLKFMVYLQKENIIDESGMPKERFSAEFPKEGPSILRIQQVVRGDSAAYFCASSRQGSDTQYFGPGTRLTVL.

This clone was seen only once. This sequence joins TRBV5-1 and TRBJ1-2; TRBD1 might be the D (5 bases). Trimming left V 3 bases short and J 4 bases short, with 10 bases between. The CDR3 is made up of 13 amino acids. Germline values: CDR1 SGHRS, CDR2 YFSETQ. This CDR3 reads CASSSGDLYGYTF. The CDR3, as DNA: TGCGCCAGCAGCTCGGGGGACCTCTATGGCTACACCTTC.

The CDR3 loop reads CAWSVLKGGPQETQYF. The CDR3 DNA reads TGTGCCTGGAGTGTACTTAAGGGAGGGCCTCAAGAGACCCAGTACTTC. V gene TRBV30 combines with J gene TRBJ2-5, with TRBD2 matching 7 bases. CDR1 is GTSNPN and CDR2 is SVGIG in the germline V gene (reference sequence). Germline trimming cut 0 bases from V and 2 bases from J; bases unmatched to any gene: 9. This CDR3 region has 16 residues.

The rearrangement uses TRBV15 and TRBJ1-3, with D maybe TRBD1 (5 bases). V lost 0 bases and J lost 3, with 15 bases in between. Germline CDR1 LNHNV, CDR2 YYDKDF (reference sequence). The CDR3 consists of 17 residues. CDR3 region: CATSRDPQGALGNTIYF. The CDR3 DNA reads as TGTGCCACCAGCAGAGATCCTCAAGGGGCGCTTGGAAACACCATATATTTT. Filled out from reference TRBV15 and TRBJ1-3, the complete variable domain reads DAMVIQNPRYQVTQFGKPVTLSCSQTLNHNVMYWYQQKSSQAPKLLFHYYDKDFNNEADTPDNFQSRRPNTSFCFLDIRSPGLGDTAMYLCATSRDPQGALGNTIYFGEGSWLTVV.

This clone is a singleton in its sample. The chain is built from TRBV5-1 and TRBJ2-3, with D possibly matching TRBD1 (6 bases). Between the trimmed V and J ends, which lost 0 bases and 2 bases, there was a span of 7 bases. The germline V gene has CDR1 SGHRS and CDR2 YFSETQ. The CDR3 is 14 amino acids. The CDR3 protein is CASSLDRATDTQYF. The CDR3 bases are TGCGCCAGCAGCTTGGACAGGGCCACAGATACGCAGTATTTT.

The chain joins TRBV11-2 to TRBJ2-1; 14 nucleotides agree with TRBD2. This CDR3 region has 18 residues. J was trimmed by 0 bases and V by 5 bases; bases with no gene match: 6. Germline loops: CDR1 SGHAT, CDR2 FQNNGV. The CDR3 region is CASSDRTSGGSSYNEQFF. CDR3 bases: TGTGCCAGCAGCGACCGGACTAGCGGGGGGAGCTCCTACAATGAGCAGTTCTTC.

The V call is TRBV2, the J call TRBJ2-7; D is unresolved. The CDR3 totals 10 residues. From germline, CDR1 is SNHLY and CDR2 FYNNEI. The germline V and J ends were trimmed by 5 bases and 6 bases, with 5 bases remaining between them. The CDR3 loop is CASSYSEQYF. Here the CDR3 DNA reads TGTGCCAGCAGTTACAGCGAGCAGTACTTC.

The chain carries TRBV27 and TRBJ2-1; D is perhaps TRBD1 (5 bases). Deletions cut 3 bases from V and 5 bases from J, with 14 bases between. The germline V gene has CDR1 MNHEY and CDR2 SMNVEV (reference sequence). The CDR3 runs 15 residues. CDR3 sequence: CASSFSGRNDNEQFF. In nucleotides, the CDR3 is TGTGCCAGCAGTTTCTCAGGGCGAAACGACAATGAGCAGTTCTTC.

This chain joins TRBV30 and TRBJ2-7, with 7 bases aligning to TRBD1. V lost 4 bases to trimming and J lost 1 base; unmatched junction nucleotides: 7. The germline V gene encodes CDR1 GTSNPN and CDR2 SVGIG (reference sequence). There are 14 residues in the CDR3. The CDR3 loop is CAWTTGVASYEQYF. In DNA, the CDR3 is TGTGCCTGGACCACAGGGGTGGCTTCCTACGAGCAGTACTTC.

The chain employs TRBV28 and TRBJ2-7, with TRBD2 identical over 8 bases. With V trimmed by 7 bases and J by 4 bases, 3 bases remained unmatched. CDR1 and CDR2 from the germline V gene are MDHEN and SYDVKM. The CDR3 runs to 12 residues. In DNA, the CDR3 is TGTGCCAGCACTACTAGCGGTTACGAGCAGTACTTC. This translates into CASTTSGYEQYF.